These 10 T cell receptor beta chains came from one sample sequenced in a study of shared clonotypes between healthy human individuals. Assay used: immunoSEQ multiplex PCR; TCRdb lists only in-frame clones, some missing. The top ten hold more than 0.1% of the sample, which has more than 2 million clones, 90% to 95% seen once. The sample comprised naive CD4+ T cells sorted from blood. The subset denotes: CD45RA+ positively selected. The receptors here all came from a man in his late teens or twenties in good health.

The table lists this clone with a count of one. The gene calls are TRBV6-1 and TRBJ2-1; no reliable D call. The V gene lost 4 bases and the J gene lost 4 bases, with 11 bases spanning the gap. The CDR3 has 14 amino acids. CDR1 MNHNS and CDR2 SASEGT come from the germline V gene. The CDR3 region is CASSGGNLYNEQFF. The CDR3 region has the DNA TGTGCCAGCAGTGGCGGAAATCTTTACAATGAGCAGTTCTTC.

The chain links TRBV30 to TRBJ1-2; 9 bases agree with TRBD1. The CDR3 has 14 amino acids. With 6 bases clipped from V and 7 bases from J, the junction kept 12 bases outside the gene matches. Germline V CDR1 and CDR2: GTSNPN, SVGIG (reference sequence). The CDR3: CACPKGDRDAGYTF. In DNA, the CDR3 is TGTGCCTGCCCTAAAGGGGACAGGGATGCTGGCTACACCTTC.

The DNA of the CDR3 is TGCGCCAGCAGTCAATGGAGGGAGCAAGAGACCCAGTACTTC. As protein: CASSQWREQETQYF. V usage is TRBV23-1 and J usage is TRBJ2-5, with a possible D match to TRBD2 (6 bases). TRBV23-1 belongs to the ORF category, with a function that is uncertain. Trimming took off 1 base at V and 2 bases at J, with 8 bases between the two ends. This CDR3 spans 14 amino acids.

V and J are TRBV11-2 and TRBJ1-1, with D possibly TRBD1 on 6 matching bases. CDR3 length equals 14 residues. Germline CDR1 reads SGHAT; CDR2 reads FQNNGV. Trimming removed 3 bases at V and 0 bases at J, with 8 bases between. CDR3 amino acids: CASSFAGVNTEAFF. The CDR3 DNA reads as TGTGCCAGCAGCTTCGCAGGGGTGAACACTGAAGCTTTCTTT.

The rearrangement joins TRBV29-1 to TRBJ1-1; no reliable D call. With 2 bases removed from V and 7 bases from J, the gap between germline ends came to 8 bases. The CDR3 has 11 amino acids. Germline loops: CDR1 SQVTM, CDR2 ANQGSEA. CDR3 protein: CSVERQIEAFF. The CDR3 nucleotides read TGCAGCGTTGAAAGGCAGATTGAAGCTTTCTTT. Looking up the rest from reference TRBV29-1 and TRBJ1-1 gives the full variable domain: SAVISQKPSRDICQRGTSLTIQCQVDSQVTMMFWYRQQPGQSLTLIATANQGSEATYESGFVIDKFPISRPNLTFSTLTVSNMSPEDSSIYLCSVERQIEAFFGQGTRLTVV.

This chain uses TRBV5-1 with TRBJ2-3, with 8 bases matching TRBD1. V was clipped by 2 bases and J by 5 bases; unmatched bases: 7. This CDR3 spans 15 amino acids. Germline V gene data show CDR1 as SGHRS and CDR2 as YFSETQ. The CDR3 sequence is CASSLQGDSLDTQYF. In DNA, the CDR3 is TGCGCCAGCAGCTTACAGGGGGACTCTCTAGATACGCAGTATTTT.

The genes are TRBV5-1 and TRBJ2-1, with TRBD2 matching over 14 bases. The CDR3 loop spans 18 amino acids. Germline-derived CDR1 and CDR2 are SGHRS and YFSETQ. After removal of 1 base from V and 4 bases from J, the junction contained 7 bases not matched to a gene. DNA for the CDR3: TGCGCCAGCAGCTTGTTTTCCGGGACTAGCGGGGGTTACAATGAGCAGTTCTTC. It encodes CASSLFSGTSGGYNEQFF.

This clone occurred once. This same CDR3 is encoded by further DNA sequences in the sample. CDR3: CASSYLAGGYNEQFF. In DNA form, the CDR3 reads TGTGCCAGCAGTTACTTAGCGGGGGGCTACAATGAGCAGTTCTTC. The rearrangement links TRBV6-5 to TRBJ2-1; 10 bases map to TRBD2. This CDR3 has 15 amino acids. Germline V gives CDR1 MNHEY, CDR2 SVGAGI. J gave up 3 bases and V 1 base, and 0 bases lay outside the gene matches.

The CDR3 here is CASSQWGGETQYF. The CDR3 nucleotides read TGCGCCAGCAGCCAATGGGGGGGAGAGACCCAGTACTTC. The chain couples TRBV4-1 to TRBJ2-5; 7 nucleotides match TRBD2. The CDR3 has 13 amino acids. Germline lookup yields CDR1 MGHRA and CDR2 YSYEKL. V was clipped by 2 bases and J by 4 bases; unmatched bases: 1.

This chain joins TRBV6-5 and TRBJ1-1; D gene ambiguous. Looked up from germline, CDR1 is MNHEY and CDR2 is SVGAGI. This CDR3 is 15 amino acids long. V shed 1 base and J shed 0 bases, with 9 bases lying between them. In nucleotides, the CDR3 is TGTGCCAGCAGTTACTACGTCGGCCTGAACACTGAAGCTTTCTTT. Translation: CASSYYVGLNTEAFF.